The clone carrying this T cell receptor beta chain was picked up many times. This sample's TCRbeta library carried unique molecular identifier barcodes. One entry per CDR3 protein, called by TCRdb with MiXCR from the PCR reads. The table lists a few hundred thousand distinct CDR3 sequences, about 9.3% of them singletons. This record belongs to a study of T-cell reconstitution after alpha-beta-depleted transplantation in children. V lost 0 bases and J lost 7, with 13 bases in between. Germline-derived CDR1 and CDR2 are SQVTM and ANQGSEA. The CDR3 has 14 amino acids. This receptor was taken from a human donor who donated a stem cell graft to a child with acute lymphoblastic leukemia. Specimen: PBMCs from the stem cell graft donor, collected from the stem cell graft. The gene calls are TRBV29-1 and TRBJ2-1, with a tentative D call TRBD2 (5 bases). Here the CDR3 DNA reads TGCAGCGTTGAAGAAGGACTCAGCCCTAATGAGCAGTTCTTC. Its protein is CSVEEGLSPNEQFF.